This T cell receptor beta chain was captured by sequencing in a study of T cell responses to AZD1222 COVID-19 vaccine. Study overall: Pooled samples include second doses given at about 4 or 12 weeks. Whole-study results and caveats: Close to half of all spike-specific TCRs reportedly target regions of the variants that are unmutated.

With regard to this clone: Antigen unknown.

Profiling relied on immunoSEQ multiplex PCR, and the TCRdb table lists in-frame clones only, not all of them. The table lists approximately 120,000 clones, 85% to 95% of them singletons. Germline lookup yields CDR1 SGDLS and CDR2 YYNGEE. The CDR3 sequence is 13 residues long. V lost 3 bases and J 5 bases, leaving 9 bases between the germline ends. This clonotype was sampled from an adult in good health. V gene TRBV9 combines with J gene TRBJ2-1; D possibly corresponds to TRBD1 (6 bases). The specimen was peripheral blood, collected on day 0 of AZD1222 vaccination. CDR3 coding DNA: TGTGCCAGCAGCGGGGGGCCCAACAATGAGCAGTTCTTC. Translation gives CASSGGPNNEQFF.